One TCR gamma chain is described in this entry. Its antigen is unidentified. This CDR3 has 14 residues. V was pared by 1 base and J by 9 bases, with 12 bases of the junction left unmatched. Germline V lookup: CDR1 EGSTGY, CDR2 YDSYTSSV. The sample comes from a study of Vδ1+ human thymocytes. The sorted cells were CD3+ Vdelta1+ Vdelta2- thymocytes from alphabeta-depleted thymus. Sorted Vdelta1+ thymocytes were roughly 96% to 99.6% pure. Study-wide results and limits: Thymic TRG and TRD repertoires appeared highly polyclonal, with Gaussian CDR3 length distributions. About 20% of thymic delta-chain sequences were Vdelta2, with few Vdelta3, unlike blood Vdelta1+ controls. Bulk repertoire data may be misinterpreted because of unexpected Vdelta2 sequences.

The template was reverse-transcribed extracted RNA. CDR3 amplicons came from multiplex PCR with pooled V-gene forward and constant-region reverse primers. TCRdb made new clone calls on the multiplex PCR reads using CATT. Among 20,000 to 25,000 gamma-chain clones, roughly 13% were seen once, and the ten largest hold 1.5% to 2%. This receptor was taken from a child under two years old who had congenital heart surgery. The sequencing input was Vdelta1+ gamma-delta thymocytes from the thymus. The subset was: FACS-sorted CD3+ TCRalphabeta- TCRVdelta1+ TCRVdelta2- thymocytes. The chain couples TRGV4 to TRGJ1 or TRGJ2. The DNA for the CDR3 is TGTGCCACCTGGGATGGTTCGGGCAATGGTAAGAAACTCTTT. Protein: CATWDGSGNGKKLF.